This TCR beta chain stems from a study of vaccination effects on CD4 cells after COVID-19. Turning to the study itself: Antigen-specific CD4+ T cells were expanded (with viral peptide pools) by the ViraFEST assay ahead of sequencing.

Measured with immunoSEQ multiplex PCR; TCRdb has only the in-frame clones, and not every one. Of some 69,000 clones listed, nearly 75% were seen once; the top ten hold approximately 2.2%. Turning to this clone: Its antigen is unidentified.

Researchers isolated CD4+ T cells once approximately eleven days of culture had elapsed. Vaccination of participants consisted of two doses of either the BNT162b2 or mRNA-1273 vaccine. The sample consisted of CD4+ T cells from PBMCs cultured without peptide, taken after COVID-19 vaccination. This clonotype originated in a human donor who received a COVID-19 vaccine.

This chain's CDR3 is CAISEEVGAEQYV. The CDR3 region has the DNA TGTGCCATCAGTGAGGAGGTGGGGGCCGAGCAGTACGTC. The chain has TRBV10-3 and TRBJ2-7, with D possibly TRBD1 on 6 matching bases. Germline-derived CDR1 and CDR2 are ENHRY and SYGVKD. The CDR3 totals 13 residues. V was trimmed by 2 bases and J by 6 bases, leaving 11 bases between them.